Listed below are T cell receptor beta chains from one sample, sequenced in a study of cytomegalovirus exposure and HLA in healthy donors. Using immunoSEQ multiplex PCR, the repertoire was profiled, and TCRdb retains in-frame clones only, with some absent. The table lists around 150,000 clones, roughly 85% of them singletons. Sequencing was done on a sample of PBMCs. The receptor source for this set is a man aged 18 to 30 in good health and CMV-seropositive. The CDR3 runs from the conserved cysteine through the conserved F or W. The order of the fields is J gene, CDR3 length, D gene, clone size, V gene, CDR3 DNA, CDR3 protein. A D gene is named only where the DNA matches it firmly. Some rows have no size entry. The others give once, few or many, or a class for an expanded clone.

>TRBJ2-6|19|.|once|TRBV4-3
TGCGCCAGCAGCCAGCGGGTTGGGGTCAAACTCGGTGGGGCCAACGTCCTGACTTTC
CASSQRVGVKLGGANVLTF
>TRBJ1-1|15|TRBD1|.|TRBV13
TGTGCCAGCAGCTCCGGACAGGGGGTGAACACTGAAGCTTTCTTT
CASSSGQGVNTEAFF
>TRBJ2-5|14|.|.|TRBV6-1
TGTGCCAGCAGTCCCCACAGGAAGCAAGAGACCCAGTACTTC
CASSPHRKQETQYF
>TRBJ1-2|15|TRBD1|.|TRBV4-1
TGCGCCAGCAGCCAAGACAGGGGGCGCGGCTATGGCTACACCTTC
CASSQDRGRGYGYTF
>TRBJ2-6|15|.|.|TRBV28
TGTGCCAGCAGTAAGGGGGGGCCAGGGGCCAACGTCCTGACTTTC
CASSKGGPGANVLTF
>TRBJ1-1|19|.|.|TRBV4-3
TGCGCCAGCAGCCAAACATACATCGGACACAACATAAAGAACACTGAAGCTTTCTTT
CASSQTYIGHNIKNTEAFF
>TRBJ2-7|15|.|.|TRBV2
TGTGCCACCGGAGAAAGGGGCCGGTCAGTCGGCGAGCAGTACTTC
CATGERGRSVGEQYF
>TRBJ2-1|16|TRBD1|.|TRBV6-1
TGTGCCAGCAGTGTGATGGATAGGGGGCAGGGCAATGAGCAGTTCTTC
CASSVMDRGQGNEQFF
>TRBJ2-7|14|.|.|TRBV30
TGTGCCTGGAGTGTCGGCAGGGGTGGGTACGAGCAGTACTTC
CAWSVGRGGYEQYF
>TRBJ1-4|15|TRBD1|.|TRBV28
TGTGCCAGCAGCCCGTTCGGGACAGGGAGCGAAAAACTGTTTTTT
CASSPFGTGSEKLFF
>TRBJ2-7|14|.|.|TRBV7-6
TGTGCCAGCAGCTTTGAGGGAGAGGGCCACGAGCAGTACTTC
CASSFEGEGHEQYF
>TRBJ1-2|14|.|.|TRBV11-2
TGTGCCAGCAGCTTACGGCAGGCTCCCTATGGCTACACCTTC
CASSLRQAPYGYTF
>TRBJ2-7|11|.|.|TRBV6-5
TGTGCCAGCAGAATAGCTTACGAGCAGTACTTC
CASRIAYEQYF
>TRBJ1-2|15|.|.|TRBV18
TGTGCCAGCTCACCCGTCGGGGAAGTTAACTATGGCTACACCTTC
CASSPVGEVNYGYTF
>TRBJ2-7|15|.|.|TRBV19
TGTGCCAGTAGTTCGTGGGCAGGGGCCGTATACGAGCAGTACTTC
CASSSWAGAVYEQYF
>TRBJ2-7|13|TRBD1|.|TRBV6-1
TGTGCCAGCAGGACGGACAGGGCAGCCGAGCAGTACTTC
CASRTDRAAEQYF
>TRBJ2-7|16|TRBD2|.|TRBV2
TGTGCCAGCAGCCCTACTAGCGGGAGGGTAAACTACGAGCAGTACTTC
CASSPTSGRVNYEQYF
>TRBJ1-1|12|.|.|TRBV7-8
TGTGCCAGCAGCTCCGGGACTCCTGAAGCTTTCTTT
CASSSGTPEAFF
>TRBJ1-5|14|.|.|TRBV6-1
TGTGCCAGCAGTGAGGCTATCGGACGGTCGGGGAGGCATTTT
CASSEAIGRSGRHF
>TRBJ1-2|14|.|.|TRBV6-1
TGTGCCAGCAGCCAAGAGGCAGAGGGTTATGGCTACACCTTC
CASSQEAEGYGYTF
>TRBJ2-1|11|TRBD2|.|TRBV5-1
TGCGCCAGCGGGGAGGGGAATGAGCAGTTCTTC
CASGEGNEQFF
>TRBJ1-5|17|TRBD1|.|TRBV6-4
TGTGCCAGCAGTGACCCGGACAGGCCGCTGCTTAATCAGCCCCAGCATTTT
CASSDPDRPLLNQPQHF
>TRBJ2-7|15|.|.|TRBV28
TGTGCCAGCAGTTCGACGGGAGCACAAATATACGAGCAGTACTTC
CASSSTGAQIYEQYF
>TRBJ1-2|13|.|.|TRBV28
TGTGCCAGCAGCCTGCGGACTAACTATGGCTACACCTTC
CASSLRTNYGYTF
>TRBJ2-3|17|.|.|TRBV5-1
TGCGCCAGCAGCTTGTCTACTCGGGCAGGGGATACAGATACGCAGTATTTT
CASSLSTRAGDTDTQYF
>TRBJ1-2|16|.|.|TRBV5-6
TGTGCCAGCAGCTTTCTACAGGGTTCAACTGGGGAAGGCTACACCTTC
CASSFLQGSTGEGYTF
>TRBJ2-1|15|TRBD2|.|TRBV5-6
TGTGCCAGCAGCTTGGGCGGGAGCATCTACAATGAGCAGTTCTTC
CASSLGGSIYNEQFF
>TRBJ2-7|14|TRBD1|.|TRBV7-9
TGTGCCAGCAGCTTAGGGACAGGGGTTGGCGAGCAGTACTTC
CASSLGTGVGEQYF
>TRBJ2-7|18|.|.|TRBV18
TGTGCCAGCTCCCCCGGGGAACAGCCGACCTCGTCTCCCTACGAGCAGTACTTC
CASSPGEQPTSSPYEQYF
>TRBJ2-2|14|TRBD1|few|TRBV27
TGTGCCAGCAGTTTTGAGGGGGCGAACGGGGAGCTGTTTTTT
CASSFEGANGELFF
>TRBJ2-5|14|.|.|TRBV6-5
TGTGCCAGCAAGAGGGCCGGGACTGGGGAGACCCAGTACTTC
CASKRAGTGETQYF
>TRBJ2-1|14|.|.|TRBV27
TGTGCCAGCAGTTTGAGTGGTTCCTACAATGAGCAGTTCTTC
CASSLSGSYNEQFF
>TRBJ2-7|14|.|few|TRBV7-6
TGTGCCAGCAGCTTAGAGGGGGAGTTGTACGAGCAGTACTTC
CASSLEGELYEQYF
>TRBJ2-7|15|TRBD1|.|TRBV27
TGTGCCAGCAGTCCCCGACAGGGGTTTGCCTACGAGCAGTACTTC
CASSPRQGFAYEQYF
>TRBJ2-1|16|.|once|TRBV4-3
TGCGCCAGCAGCCCAGGAAGAGGGAGATCCTACAATGAGCAGTTCTTC
CASSPGRGRSYNEQFF
>TRBJ1-1|15|TRBD1|.|TRBV15
TGTGCCACCAGCGAAAGACAGGGGGTGAACACTGAAGCTTTCTTT
CATSERQGVNTEAFF
>TRBJ2-2|12|.|.|TRBV19
TGTGCCAGTACCAGGGGTTCCGGGGAGCTGTTTTTT
CASTRGSGELFF
>TRBJ1-2|11|.|.|TRBV19
TGTGCCAGTAAAGGGAGCTATGGCTACACCTTC
CASKGSYGYTF
>TRBJ1-6|15|.|.|TRBV5-6
TGTGCCAGCAGCTTCAGAGGCTCCTATAATTCACCCCTCCACTTT
CASSFRGSYNSPLHF
>TRBJ2-3|17|TRBD2|.|TRBV7-6
TGTGCCAGCAGCTTAGAAGGGCTAGCGGGTAGCACAGATACGCAGTATTTT
CASSLEGLAGSTDTQYF
>TRBJ1-5|16|TRBD1|.|TRBV6-5
TGTGCCAGCAGTTTGTACGGGACAGAAAGCAATCAGCCCCAGCATTTT
CASSLYGTESNQPQHF
>TRBJ1-2|16|.|.|TRBV10-3
TGTGCCATCAGTGACCCCCTTCATCGAGAGCCTTATGGCTACACCTTC
CAISDPLHREPYGYTF
>TRBJ1-1|16|.|few|TRBV9
TGTGCCAGCAGCCCCCAGGGAGGAGGACAGAACACTGAAGCTTTCTTT
CASSPQGGGQNTEAFF
>TRBJ2-1|15|.|.|TRBV7-9
TGTGCCAGCAGCTTTGTGGGAGAGTCCTACAATGAGCAGTTCTTC
CASSFVGESYNEQFF
>TRBJ1-3|12|.|.|TRBV29-1
TGCAGCGCCCTCTATCCCGGAAACACCATATATTTT
CSALYPGNTIYF
>TRBJ2-3|16|.|once|TRBV27
TGTGCCAGCAGTGATGGGCTAGGAGGGAACACAGATACGCAGTATTTT
CASSDGLGGNTDTQYF
>TRBJ1-5|13|.|.|TRBV15
TGTGCCACCAGCAGACACACAAATCAGCCCCAGCATTTT
CATSRHTNQPQHF
>TRBJ2-7|15|.|few|TRBV5-4
TGTGCCAGCAGCTTGGGCCAGGGGTCAACCTACGAGCAGTACTTC
CASSLGQGSTYEQYF
>TRBJ2-7|14|TRBD1|.|TRBV12-5
TGTGCTAGTGGCAATACCGGGACAGGGAACGAGCAGTACTTC
CASGNTGTGNEQYF
>TRBJ1-2|14|.|.|TRBV28
TGTGCCAGCAGTACCGCCCACTCAAACTATGGCTACACCTTC
CASSTAHSNYGYTF
>TRBJ2-3|15|.|.|TRBV9
TGTGCCAGCAGCGTAGCTGGTGTTAGCCCAGATACGCAGTATTTT
CASSVAGVSPDTQYF